The following is a T cell receptor beta chain sequence with its context. Authors' data handling: Estimates of nucleated cell counts were drawn from the amplification of reference gene primers. The method was immunoSEQ multiplex PCR; TCRdb's version includes in-frame clones alone and lacks a portion of them. V, J and clone size are taken as reported in that table, and D and trimming were inferred from the DNA itself. The sample records 55,000 to 80,000 clones, approximately 89% being singletons. These data originate in a study of blood T cell repertoires in COVID-19. As for the study in general: Sample material is recorded as cDNA or gDNA derived from T cells, B-cell-depleted T cells, or PBMCs.

The sequencing input was peripheral blood. The receptor comes from a human donor in a cohort sampled during active COVID-19.

The CDR3 coding sequence is TGTGCCAGCAGGCGCCCCGGGACAGGAGACCACAATGAGCAGTTCTTC. This translates into CASRRPGTGDHNEQFF. V is TRBV5-4 and J is TRBJ2-1; 8 bases are shared with TRBD1. V lost 5 bases to trimming and J lost 5 bases; unmatched junction nucleotides: 12. The CDR3 runs to 16 residues. Germline assignment: CDR1 SGHNT and CDR2 YYREEE (reference sequence).